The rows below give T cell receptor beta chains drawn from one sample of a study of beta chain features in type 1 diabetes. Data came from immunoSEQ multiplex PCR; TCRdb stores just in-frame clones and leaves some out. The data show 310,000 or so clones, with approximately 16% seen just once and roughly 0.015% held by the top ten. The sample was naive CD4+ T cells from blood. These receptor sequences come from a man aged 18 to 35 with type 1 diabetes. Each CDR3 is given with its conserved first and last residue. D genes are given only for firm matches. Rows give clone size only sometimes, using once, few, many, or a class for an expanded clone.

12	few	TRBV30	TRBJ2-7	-	TGTGCCTGCCGGGGGACGAGCTACGAGCAGTACTTC	CACRGTSYEQYF
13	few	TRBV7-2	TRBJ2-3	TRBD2	TGTGCCAGCAGCTCCATGGGGGGGGATACGCAGTATTTT	CASSSMGGDTQYF
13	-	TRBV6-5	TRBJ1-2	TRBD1	TGTGCCAGCAGCTTCGACAGGGACTATGGCTACACCTTC	CASSFDRDYGYTF
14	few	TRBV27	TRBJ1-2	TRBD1	TGTGCCAGCAGTCCACAGGGGGCGGGATATGGCTACACCTTC	CASSPQGAGYGYTF
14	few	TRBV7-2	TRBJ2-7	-	TGTGCCAGCAGCGCGGCGCAGGGATCGGGCGAGCAGTACTTC	CASSAAQGSGEQYF
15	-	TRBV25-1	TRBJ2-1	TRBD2	TGTGCCAGCAGTGGGACTAGCGGGAGAGTGATTGAGCAGTTCTTC	CASSGTSGRVIEQFF
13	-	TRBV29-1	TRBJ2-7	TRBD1	TGCAGCGTTGAAGGGGACAGCCCTTACGAGCAGTACTTC	CSVEGDSPYEQYF
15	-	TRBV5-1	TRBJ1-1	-	TGCGCCAGCAGCTTGGCCTTGTCGACATTTACCGAAGCTTTCTTT	CASSLALSTFTEAFF
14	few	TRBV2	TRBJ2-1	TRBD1	TGTGCCAGCAGTACAGGGGTGGCCTACAATGAGCAGTTCTTC	CASSTGVAYNEQFF
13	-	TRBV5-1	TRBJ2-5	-	TGCGCCAGCAGCTTGGGACAGGAAGAGACCCAGTACTTC	CASSLGQEETQYF
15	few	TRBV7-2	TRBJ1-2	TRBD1	TGTGCCAGCAGCTTAGTAGGGACAGAGAGCTATGGCTACACCTTC	CASSLVGTESYGYTF
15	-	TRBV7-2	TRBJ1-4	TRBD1	TGTGCCAGCAGCCTCCAGACCGGGACAGGGAATAAACTGTTTTTT	CASSLQTGTGNKLFF
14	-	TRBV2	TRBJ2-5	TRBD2	TGTGCCAGCAGTGACCTAGCGGGGGAAGAGACCCAGTACTTC	CASSDLAGEETQYF
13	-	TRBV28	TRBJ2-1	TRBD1	TGTGCCAGCAGTGGGGACAGCTACAATGAGCAGTTCTTC	CASSGDSYNEQFF
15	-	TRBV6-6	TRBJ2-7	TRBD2	TGTGCCAGCAGTTACACGGGACTAGCGGGTTACGAGCAGTACTTC	CASSYTGLAGYEQYF
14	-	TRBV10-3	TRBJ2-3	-	TGTGCCATCAGTGACAGGGGACCCACAGATACGCAGTATTTT	CAISDRGPTDTQYF
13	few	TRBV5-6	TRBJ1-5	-	TGTGCCAGCAGCCGTAACAGGGTACAGCCCCAGCATTTT	CASSRNRVQPQHF
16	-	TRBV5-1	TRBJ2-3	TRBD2	TGCGCCAGCAGCAAGGGACTAGCGGGGACCACAGATACGCAGTATTTT	CASSKGLAGTTDTQYF
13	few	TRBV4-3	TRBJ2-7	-	TGCGCCAGCAGCCAAGTGAGGGCTTACGAGCAGTACTTC	CASSQVRAYEQYF
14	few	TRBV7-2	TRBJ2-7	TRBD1	TGTGCCAGCAGCACAGGGACAGGGCCCAACGAGCAGTACTTC	CASSTGTGPNEQYF
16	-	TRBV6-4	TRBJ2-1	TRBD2	TGTGCCAGCAGTGTAGCGGGGGCCGGTTCCTACAATGAGCAGTTCTTC	CASSVAGAGSYNEQFF
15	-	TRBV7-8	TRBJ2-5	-	TGTGCCAGCAGCTTAGGGCGGGGCTACCAAGAGACCCAGTACTTC	CASSLGRGYQETQYF
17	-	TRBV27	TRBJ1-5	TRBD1	TGTGCCAGCGGCACTTCAATACGGACAGGGTTCAATCAGCCCCAGCATTTT	CASGTSIRTGFNQPQHF
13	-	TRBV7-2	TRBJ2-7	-	TGTGCCAGCAGGCCTGTAGCGGACTACGAGCAGTACTTC	CASRPVADYEQYF
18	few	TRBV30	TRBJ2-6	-	TGTGCCTGGAGTGCCCCCAGAAGACTCTACTCTGGGGCCAACGTCCTGACTTTC	CAWSAPRRLYSGANVLTF
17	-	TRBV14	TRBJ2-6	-	TGTGCCAGCAGCCAACTCGGGGTTCCTTCTGGGGCCAACGTCCTGACTTTC	CASSQLGVPSGANVLTF
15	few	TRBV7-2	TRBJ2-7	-	TGTGCCAGCAGCTTCGGGGGTGACAGAAGCTACGAGCAGTACTTC	CASSFGGDRSYEQYF
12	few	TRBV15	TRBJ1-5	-	TGTGCCACCAGCAGAGCGAATCAGCCCCAGCATTTT	CATSRANQPQHF
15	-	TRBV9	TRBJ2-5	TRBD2	TGTGCCAGCAGCCCTGGGGAAGCGGGGGGAGAGACCCAGTACTTC	CASSPGEAGGETQYF
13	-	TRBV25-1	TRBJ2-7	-	TGTGCCAGCAGTTCAGCGGGTTCCTACGAGCAGTACTTC	CASSSAGSYEQYF
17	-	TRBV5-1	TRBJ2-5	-	TGCGCCAGCAGCCTCGGCGGGGGCGCGGGGATCCAAGAGACCCAGTACTTC	CASSLGGGAGIQETQYF
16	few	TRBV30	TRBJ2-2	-	TGTGCCTGGAGTGTAACGGGGAGGGGGTACACCGGGGAGCTGTTTTTT	CAWSVTGRGYTGELFF
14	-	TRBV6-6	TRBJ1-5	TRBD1	TGTGCCAGCACCGCCGACAGGGGCAATCAGCCCCAGCATTTT	CASTADRGNQPQHF